Below are 20 T cell receptor beta chains sequenced from a single sample in a study of T-cell memory formation after mild COVID-19. TCRdb recomputed calls from the 5' RACE reads with MiXCR, one row per CDR3 protein. In the table there are nearly 350,000 distinct CDR3 sequences, roughly 13% of which are singletons. Sequenced material: PBMCs or a T cell subset sorted from them (not recorded which). These receptors came from a young man who had mild COVID-19 (a few samples of this study predate the infection). Cell type and time point are not known.

This clonotype was recorded many times. CDR3 DNA: TGCGCCAGCAGCGACCGTCCTGGGCGGTCCTACGAGCAGTACGTC. Protein: CASSDRPGRSYEQYV. This chain joins TRBV5-1 and TRBJ2-7; D unclear. Trimming took 4 bases from V and 1 from J, leaving 15 bases between them. Germline V lookup: CDR1 SGHRS, CDR2 YFSETQ. The CDR3 has 15 residues.

The rearrangement uses TRBV6-6 and TRBJ2-3; D remains ambiguous. Trimming removed 2 bases at V and 3 bases at J, with 12 bases between. CDR3 size: 15 residues. Per germline, CDR1 MNHNY and CDR2 SVGAGI (reference sequence). The CDR3 sequence is CASSYEWGSTDTQYF. CDR3 in DNA: TGTGCCAGCAGTTACGAGTGGGGATCGACAGATACGCAGTATTTT.

The sample holds a few counts of this clonotype. The chain combines TRBV7-9 with TRBJ2-7, with a possible D match to TRBD1 (6 bases). The germline V gene encodes CDR1 SEHNR and CDR2 FQNEAQ (reference sequence). This CDR3 contains 15 residues. V shed 5 bases and J shed 3 bases, with 17 bases lying between them. Here the CDR3 DNA reads TGTGCCAGCAGCCCACCCAGGGGTAAGGGCTACGAGCAGTACGTC. Residues: CASSPPRGKGYEQYV.

The V and J genes are TRBV2 and TRBJ2-3; D not certain. CDR1 SNHLY and CDR2 FYNNEI come from the germline V gene. This CDR3 spans 15 amino acids. Trimming cost V 5 bases and J 4 bases, with 16 bases left between them. The CDR3, as DNA: TGTGCCAGCAGTTACAGAGGCCACCTAGCAGATACGCAGTATTTT. It specifies CASSYRGHLADTQYF.

This clonotype was counted only a few times. The V call is TRBV3-1, the J call TRBJ2-4, with D possibly TRBD1 on 6 matching bases. CDR1 and CDR2 from the germline V gene are LGHDT and YNNKEL (reference sequence). There are 16 residues in the CDR3. V lost 1 base, J lost 3 bases, and 13 bases lay in between. CDR3: CASSQVQGSGKNIQYF. The CDR3 region has the DNA TGTGCCAGCAGCCAAGTTCAGGGGTCAGGCAAAAACATTCAGTACTTC. Looking up the rest from reference TRBV3-1 and TRBJ2-4 gives the full variable domain: DTAVSQTPKYLVTQMGNDKSIKCEQNLGHDTMYWYKQDSKKFLKIMFSYNNKELIINETVPNRFSPKSPDKAHLNLHINSLELGDSAVYFCASSQVQGSGKNIQYFGAGTRLSVL.

The chain carries TRBV18 and TRBJ1-1; no clear D gene. The length of the CDR3 is 12 residues. From germline, CDR1 is KGHSH and CDR2 LQKENI. Between the trimmed V and J ends, which lost 5 bases and 0 bases, there was a span of 4 bases. CDR3 residues: CASSTVNTEAFF. CDR3 sequence (DNA): TGTGCCAGCTCAACAGTGAACACTGAAGCTTTCTTT.

In its sample, this clonotype was seen a few times. CDR3 coding DNA: TGTGCCAGCAGCACCATAGGGCAAGAGACCCAGTACTTC. It is translated as CASSTIGQETQYF. V is TRBV6-5 and J is TRBJ2-5; D is undetermined. V was trimmed by 6 bases and J by 2 bases, leaving 10 bases between them. There are 13 residues in the CDR3. Germline-derived CDR1 and CDR2 are MNHEY and SVGAGI.

This clonotype was found many times. The chain recombines TRBV12-3 or TRBV12-4 with TRBJ2-1, with D maybe TRBD1 (6 bases). The CDR3 has 16 residues. V was clipped by 8 bases and J by 6 bases, with 23 bases between them. The CDR3 loop reads CASSSTQGRKRNEQFF. For the CDR3, the DNA is TGTGCCAGCTCATCCACACAGGGACGGAAGCGCAATGAGCAGTTCTTC.

J is TRBJ1-4 and V is TRBV4-1, with D hard to call. V shed 5 bases and J shed 7 bases, with 14 bases lying between them. Germline lookup yields CDR1 MGHRA and CDR2 YSYEKL. The CDR3 totals 14 residues. In DNA form, the CDR3 reads TGCGCCAGCAGCGAACGGGGTGTGAGTGAAAAACTGTTTTTT. Its protein is CASSERGVSEKLFF.

The chain joins TRBV7-2 to TRBJ2-3, with 14 bases that match TRBD2. Germline CDR1 reads SGHTA; CDR2 reads FQGNSA. The ends lost 5 bases at V and 4 bases at J; junction bases unmatched: 8. The CDR3 sequence is 17 residues long. For the CDR3, the DNA is TGTGCCAGCAGCCGACTAGCGGGGGGGTCGAGCGCAGATACGCAGTATTTT. It codes for CASSRLAGGSSADTQYF.

The sample holds a few counts of this clonotype. The rearrangement links TRBV4-2 to TRBJ2-3; D may be TRBD2 (6 bases). Germline V CDR1 and CDR2: LGHNA, YNFKEQ. The germline V and J ends were trimmed by 1 base and 1 base, with 9 bases remaining between them. The CDR3 is made up of 15 amino acids. CDR3 region: CASSQAGLGTDTQYF. DNA of the CDR3: TGTGCCAGCAGCCAAGCGGGACTGGGCACAGATACGCAGTATTTT.

This clonotype has a handful of counts. This sequence joins TRBV5-5 and TRBJ2-1, with D possibly being TRBD1 (6 bases). The CDR3 extends over 13 amino acids. Germline-derived CDR1 and CDR2 are SGHKS and YYEKEE (reference sequence). Trimming removed 6 bases from V and 10 bases from J, with 17 bases in between. The CDR3 region is CASNTPGVEEQFF. The CDR3 bases are TGTGCCAGCAACACACCAGGGGTTGAAGAGCAGTTCTTC.

This clonotype was observed a few times. The chain joins TRBV11-2 to TRBJ2-2; D may match TRBD1 or TRBD2 (5 bases each). The germline CDR1 and CDR2 sequences are SGHAT and FQNNGV. Deletions cut 5 bases from V and 0 bases from J, with 16 bases between. CDR3 size: 17 residues. The CDR3 loop reads CASSNEGTASNTGELFF. CDR3 in DNA: TGTGCCAGCAGCAACGAAGGGACGGCCTCGAACACCGGGGAGCTGTTTTTT.

V and J are TRBV7-2 and TRBJ2-5; the match to TRBD2 covers 11 bases. Germline V gene lookup returns CDR1 SGHTA and CDR2 FQGNSA. J lost 4 bases, V lost 7 bases, and 8 bases had no gene match. This CDR3 region has 15 residues. The CDR3 bases are TGTGCCAGCACCCGTAGCGGGGGGGTAGGAGAGACCCAGTACTTC. As protein: CASTRSGGVGETQYF.

This clonotype was counted between two and nine times. J is TRBJ2-5 and V is TRBV5-6; D gene uncertain. This CDR3 spans 16 amino acids. V was clipped by 0 bases and J by 1 base, with 13 bases between them. Germline V gene lookup returns CDR1 SGHDT and CDR2 YYEEEE. This CDR3 reads CASSLGLPSIQETQYF. CDR3 coding DNA: TGTGCCAGCAGCTTGGGTCTCCCCAGCATCCAAGAGACCCAGTACTTC.

This clonotype was counted ten times or more. The CDR3 reads CASSPYPSGGFAEQFF. The CDR3 DNA follows: TGTGCCAGCAGTCCTTACCCTAGCGGGGGGTTTGCTGAGCAGTTCTTC. V is TRBV12-3 or TRBV12-4 and J is TRBJ2-1; 11 nucleotides agree with TRBD2. V gave up 5 bases and J gave up 9 bases; unmatched junction bases: 12. The CDR3 totals 16 residues.

The chain joins TRBV2 to TRBJ1-1; D unresolved. Germline V gives CDR1 SNHLY, CDR2 FYNNEI. The germline V and J ends were trimmed by 9 bases and 6 bases, with 17 bases remaining between them. The length of the CDR3 is 13 residues. The CDR3 spells CASGREGTSEAFF. The CDR3 DNA reads as TGTGCCAGTGGGCGTGAGGGCACATCTGAAGCTTTCTTT. Looking up the rest from reference TRBV2 and TRBJ1-1 gives the full variable domain: EPEVTQTPSHQVTQMGQEVILRCVPISNHLYFYWYRQILGQKVEFLVSFYNNEISEKSEIFDDQFSVERPDGSNFTLKIRSTKLEDSAMYFCASGREGTSEAFFGQGTRLTVV.

The chain is built from TRBV4-2 and TRBJ2-1; D call uncertain. The CDR3 is 17 amino acids. The ends were cut back, 0 bases at V and 1 base at J, with 13 bases in the middle. Germline values: CDR1 LGHNA, CDR2 YNFKEQ. CDR3 region: CASSQDIPTRSYNEQFF. CDR3 DNA sequence: TGTGCCAGCAGCCAAGATATCCCTACGAGGTCCTACAATGAGCAGTTCTTC.

This clonotype appeared a few times. The rearrangement uses TRBV29-1 and TRBJ2-1; TRBD1 aligns across 12 bases. J was trimmed by 1 base and V by 0 bases; bases with no gene match: 1. CDR3 length: 16 amino acids. The germline gives CDR1 SQVTM, CDR2 ANQGSEA. The CDR3 nucleotides read TGCAGCGTTGAAGAGGGACAGGGGGCATCCTACAATGAGCAGTTCTTC. It yields the protein CSVEEGQGASYNEQFF.

The rearrangement joins TRBV5-1 to TRBJ1-2; D call uncertain. V lost 0 bases and J 7 bases, leaving 16 bases between the germline ends. Germline assignment: CDR1 SGHRS and CDR2 YFSETQ. The CDR3 runs 15 residues. DNA of the CDR3: TGCGCCAGCAGCTTGGAGGTGGGAGCGGATAGTGGCTACACCTTC. Translation gives CASSLEVGADSGYTF. Full variable domain (missing parts from reference TRBV5-1 and TRBJ1-2): KAGVTQTPRYLIKTRGQQVTLSCSPISGHRSVSWYQQTPGQGLQFLFEYFSETQRNKGNFPGRFSGRQFSNSRSEMNVSTLELGDSALYLCASSLEVGADSGYTFGSGTRLTVV.